Listed below are T cell receptor beta chains from one sample, sequenced in a study of cytomegalovirus exposure and HLA in healthy donors. Profiled with immunoSEQ multiplex PCR; TCRdb holds only in-frame clones, not every one. The profile covers some 140,000 clones, with roughly nine tenths appearing a single time and 2.5% to 3.5% taken by the ten largest. Sequencing was carried out using PBMCs. The receptors shown here come from a man in his late teens or twenties in good health and CMV-seronegative. Both conserved end residues are part of each CDR3. D genes are given only for firm matches. Rows give clone size only sometimes, using once, few, many, or a class for an expanded clone.

j_gene,v_gene,abundance,d_gene,CDR3nt,CDR3aa
TRBJ1-2,TRBV19,NA,NA,TGTGCCAGTCACCGGGAGGTACATGGCTACACCTTC,CASHREVHGYTF
TRBJ2-1,TRBV5-5,NA,TRBD1,TGTGCCAGCAGCTTAGGGACAGACAATGAGCAGTTCTTC,CASSLGTDNEQFF
TRBJ2-2,TRBV29-1,NA,NA,TGCAGCGCCGCTGGGCAGGGCGTCGGCGGGGAGCTGTTTTTT,CSAAGQGVGGELFF
TRBJ2-5,TRBV2,NA,NA,TGTGCCAGCAGCCTCCTCTCAAAGGGGTTTAAAGAGACCCAGTACTTC,CASSLLSKGFKETQYF
TRBJ1-2,TRBV6-1,NA,NA,TGTGCCAGCAGTGAAGTAGACACCAACTATGGCTACACCTTC,CASSEVDTNYGYTF
TRBJ1-4,TRBV28,NA,NA,TGTGCCAGCAGTACAAACTCAGGGGCACGTATGGGAAAACTGTTTTTT,CASSTNSGARMGKLFF
TRBJ1-1,TRBV30,NA,TRBD1,TGTGCCTGGTCGGGCCGGGACAGGGGCCCGGGGGCTTTCTTT,CAWSGRDRGPGAFF
TRBJ2-5,TRBV2,NA,TRBD2,TGTGCCAGCAGTGACGGTCGGGCTAGCGGGAGGGAGACCCAGTACTTC,CASSDGRASGRETQYF
TRBJ2-7,TRBV6-1,NA,NA,TGTGCCAGCAGTGACCCGGGTACCTACGAGCAGTACTTC,CASSDPGTYEQYF
TRBJ1-3,TRBV20-1,NA,NA,TGCAGTGCCTCTAACCCGGACACCATATATTTT,CSASNPDTIYF
TRBJ2-5,TRBV7-7,NA,NA,TGTGCCAGCAGCGATACGACTGGCCATCAAGAGACCCAGTACTTC,CASSDTTGHQETQYF
TRBJ1-5,TRBV5-8,NA,NA,TGTGCCAGCAGCCCGGGACACCAAAGCAATCAGCCCCAGCATTTT,CASSPGHQSNQPQHF
TRBJ2-3,TRBV29-1,once,NA,TGCAGCGTTGAACTCAGCACAGATACGCAGTATTTT,CSVELSTDTQYF
TRBJ1-1,TRBV18,NA,NA,TGTGCCAGCTCACTTGTAACGGGGGGTAGTAACACTGAAGCTTTCTTT,CASSLVTGGSNTEAFF
TRBJ2-1,TRBV7-8,NA,NA,TGTGCCAGCAGCTTCCGGGACTCCTCACATGAGCAGTTCTTC,CASSFRDSSHEQFF
TRBJ2-3,TRBV25-1,NA,TRBD1,TGTGCCAGCAGTGAAAGGGAACAGGGGGACGCCGATACGCAGTATTTT,CASSEREQGDADTQYF
TRBJ2-6,TRBV19,few,NA,TGTGCCAGTTTCGGGGTTGGGGCCAACGTCCTGACTTTC,CASFGVGANVLTF
TRBJ2-3,TRBV27,NA,TRBD2,TGTGCCAGCAGTTCCGCGGGGGGGCTCACAGATACGCAGTATTTT,CASSSAGGLTDTQYF
TRBJ1-1,TRBV5-5,NA,TRBD1,TGTGCCAGCAGCTCTGGACAGGGGATCTCTGAAGCTTTCTTT,CASSSGQGISEAFF
TRBJ2-5,TRBV12-5,NA,NA,TGTGCTAGTGGTTTGGTACAGTTTAGGGACACCCTGATAGAGACCCAGTACTTC,CASGLVQFRDTLIETQYF
TRBJ1-1,TRBV5-1,NA,TRBD1,TGCGCCAGCAGCTTGGCATCAGGGGGGACCACTGAAGCTTTCTTT,CASSLASGGTTEAFF
TRBJ2-3,TRBV29-1,NA,TRBD2,TGCAGCGTTGTGGGTCGGGAGGGCCCGGCAGATACGCAGTATTTT,CSVVGREGPADTQYF
TRBJ1-5,TRBV6-1,NA,TRBD1,TGTGCCAGCACAGGACAGGGGAAGGATCAGCCCCAGCATTTT,CASTGQGKDQPQHF
TRBJ2-7,TRBV7-2,NA,TRBD1,TGTGCCAGCAGATCACCCCGGGACAGTCCCTACGAGCAGTACTTC,CASRSPRDSPYEQYF
TRBJ2-1,TRBV7-9,NA,NA,TGTGCCAGCAGTTACGTTGAGTTAACTGAGCAGTTCTTC,CASSYVELTEQFF
TRBJ2-7,TRBV2,NA,NA,TGTGCCAGCAGTGAAGAGCCCTTATCACTTTACGAGCAGTACTTC,CASSEEPLSLYEQYF
TRBJ1-2,TRBV27,NA,NA,TGTGCCAGCAGGGGAGGGCTTGGCTATGGCTACACCTTC,CASRGGLGYGYTF
TRBJ1-5,TRBV5-4,NA,NA,TGTGCCAGCAGCTTGGTTTATAGCAATCAGCCCCAGCATTTT,CASSLVYSNQPQHF
TRBJ2-1,TRBV11-2,NA,TRBD2,TGTGCCAGCAGCCTCGGACTAGCGGGAGGGCAGGGGCGTCCGTTCTTC,CASSLGLAGGQGRPFF
TRBJ1-4,TRBV18,NA,NA,TGTGCCAGCTCGTCATCCCCCGACAGATCTAATGAAAAACTGTTTTTT,CASSSSPDRSNEKLFF
TRBJ2-3,TRBV6-5,NA,TRBD2,TGTGCCAGCAGTTACGGGGGGGAGGGCACAGATACGCAGTATTTT,CASSYGGEGTDTQYF
TRBJ1-4,TRBV6-1,NA,NA,TGTGCCAGCTTCCGAAGGGGCGGACCTAATGAAAAACTGTTTTTT,CASFRRGGPNEKLFF
TRBJ1-1,TRBV5-1,NA,NA,TGCGCCAGCAGCATTTCTCTACAGGTTTTCACTGAAGCTTTCTTT,CASSISLQVFTEAFF
TRBJ1-2,TRBV2,NA,NA,TGTGCCAGCAGTGAAGAGATGCGCTATGGCTACACCTTC,CASSEEMRYGYTF
TRBJ2-7,TRBV2,NA,TRBD1,TGTGCCAGCAGTTTGGACAGGGCCTACGAGCAGTACTTC,CASSLDRAYEQYF
TRBJ1-5,TRBV2,NA,NA,TGTGCCAGCAGGTTACAGGGACCGAGCAATCAGCCCCAGCATTTT,CASRLQGPSNQPQHF
TRBJ2-1,TRBV7-8,NA,NA,TGTGCCAGCAGCACCGGGACTGACAATGAGCAGTTCTTC,CASSTGTDNEQFF
TRBJ2-1,TRBV7-2,NA,NA,TGTGCCAGCAGCCCAAACACCCGGCGGGAGCAGTTCTTC,CASSPNTRREQFF
TRBJ2-5,TRBV9,NA,TRBD1,TGTGCCAGCAGCCCGACAGGGTTCCAAGAGACCCAGTACTTC,CASSPTGFQETQYF
TRBJ1-1,TRBV4-3,NA,TRBD1,TGCGCCAGCAGCCAAGATCGAATCACAGGGGCCTACACTGAAGCTTTCTTT,CASSQDRITGAYTEAFF
TRBJ2-3,TRBV15,NA,NA,TGTGCCACCAGCAGAGATCTAAGGCGGCTCTATCCTACGCAGTATTTT,CATSRDLRRLYPTQYF
TRBJ2-7,TRBV25-1,NA,TRBD1,TGTGCCAGCGGGGGACAGGGCAGGGTCGAGCAGTACTTC,CASGGQGRVEQYF
TRBJ2-3,TRBV5-1,NA,TRBD2,TGCGCCAGCAGCCCCCAGGAGCGGGGGTACACAGATACGCAGTATTTT,CASSPQERGYTDTQYF
TRBJ1-1,TRBV7-2,NA,TRBD1,TGTGCCAGCAGCTCACAGGGGGTGAACACTGAAGCTTTCTTT,CASSSQGVNTEAFF
TRBJ2-2,TRBV2,few,NA,TGTGCCAGCAGTGGTCAGGATTCAAACACCGGGGAGCTGTTTTTT,CASSGQDSNTGELFF
TRBJ2-1,TRBV7-9,NA,TRBD2,TGTGCCAGCAGCCTATACACCGGACTAGCGGCTGAGCAGTTCTTC,CASSLYTGLAAEQFF
TRBJ2-7,TRBV27,NA,TRBD1,TGTGCCAGCAGTTTCCTCGCGGACAGGGCCTACGAGCAGTACTTC,CASSFLADRAYEQYF
TRBJ1-5,TRBV5-1,NA,NA,TGCGCCAGCAGCTTGTTACGGGGTGAAGACAATCAGCCCCAGCATTTT,CASSLLRGEDNQPQHF
TRBJ1-5,TRBV27,NA,TRBD1,TGTGCCAGCAGTTCGACAGGGGGCGGATCTCAGAAGCCCCAGCATTTT,CASSSTGGGSQKPQHF
TRBJ2-3,TRBV9,once,NA,TGTGCCAGCAGCGTAGGTACCTGGGACTCCCTCACAGATACGCAGTATTTT,CASSVGTWDSLTDTQYF
TRBJ1-1,TRBV4-1,NA,NA,TGCGCCAGCAGCCAAGGACAACCTCCTAGGAGGTCTGAAGCTTTCTTT,CASSQGQPPRRSEAFF
TRBJ1-4,TRBV5-1,NA,NA,TGCGCCAGCAGCTTGGTACAGGGACGTAATGAAAAACTGTTTTTT,CASSLVQGRNEKLFF
TRBJ1-1,TRBV5-1,NA,TRBD1,TGCGCCAGCACTTTATCCACAGGGGTTACTGAAGCTTTCTTT,CASTLSTGVTEAFF
TRBJ2-3,TRBV7-9,NA,TRBD2,TGTGCCAGCAGCTTGGTTAGCGGGAGCGCAGATACGCAGTATTTT,CASSLVSGSADTQYF